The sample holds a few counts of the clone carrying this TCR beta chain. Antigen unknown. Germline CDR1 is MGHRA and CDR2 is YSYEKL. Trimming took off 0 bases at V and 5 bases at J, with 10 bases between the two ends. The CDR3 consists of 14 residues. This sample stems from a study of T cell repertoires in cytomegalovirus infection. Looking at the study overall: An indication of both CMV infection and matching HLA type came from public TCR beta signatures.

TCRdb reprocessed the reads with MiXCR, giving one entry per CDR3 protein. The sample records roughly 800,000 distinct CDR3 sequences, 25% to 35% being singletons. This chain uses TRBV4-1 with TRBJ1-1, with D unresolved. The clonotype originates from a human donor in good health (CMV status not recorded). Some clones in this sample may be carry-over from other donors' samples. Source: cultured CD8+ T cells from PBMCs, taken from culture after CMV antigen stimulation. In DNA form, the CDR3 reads TGCGCCAGCAGCCAAGATATACGGTGGACTGAAGCTTTCTTT. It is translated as CASSQDIRWTEAFF.